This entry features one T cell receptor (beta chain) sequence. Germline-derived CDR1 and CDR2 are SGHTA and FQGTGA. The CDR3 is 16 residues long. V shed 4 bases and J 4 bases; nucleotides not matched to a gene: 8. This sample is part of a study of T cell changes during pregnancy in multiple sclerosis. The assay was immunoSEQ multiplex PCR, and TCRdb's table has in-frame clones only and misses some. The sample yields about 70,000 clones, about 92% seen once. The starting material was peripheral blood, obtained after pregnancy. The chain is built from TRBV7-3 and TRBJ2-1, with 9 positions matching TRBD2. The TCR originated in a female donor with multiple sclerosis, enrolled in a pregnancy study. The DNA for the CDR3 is TGTGCCAGCAGCTCCCTGACTAGCGGAATTTACAATGAGCAGTTCTTC. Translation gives CASSSLTSGIYNEQFF.